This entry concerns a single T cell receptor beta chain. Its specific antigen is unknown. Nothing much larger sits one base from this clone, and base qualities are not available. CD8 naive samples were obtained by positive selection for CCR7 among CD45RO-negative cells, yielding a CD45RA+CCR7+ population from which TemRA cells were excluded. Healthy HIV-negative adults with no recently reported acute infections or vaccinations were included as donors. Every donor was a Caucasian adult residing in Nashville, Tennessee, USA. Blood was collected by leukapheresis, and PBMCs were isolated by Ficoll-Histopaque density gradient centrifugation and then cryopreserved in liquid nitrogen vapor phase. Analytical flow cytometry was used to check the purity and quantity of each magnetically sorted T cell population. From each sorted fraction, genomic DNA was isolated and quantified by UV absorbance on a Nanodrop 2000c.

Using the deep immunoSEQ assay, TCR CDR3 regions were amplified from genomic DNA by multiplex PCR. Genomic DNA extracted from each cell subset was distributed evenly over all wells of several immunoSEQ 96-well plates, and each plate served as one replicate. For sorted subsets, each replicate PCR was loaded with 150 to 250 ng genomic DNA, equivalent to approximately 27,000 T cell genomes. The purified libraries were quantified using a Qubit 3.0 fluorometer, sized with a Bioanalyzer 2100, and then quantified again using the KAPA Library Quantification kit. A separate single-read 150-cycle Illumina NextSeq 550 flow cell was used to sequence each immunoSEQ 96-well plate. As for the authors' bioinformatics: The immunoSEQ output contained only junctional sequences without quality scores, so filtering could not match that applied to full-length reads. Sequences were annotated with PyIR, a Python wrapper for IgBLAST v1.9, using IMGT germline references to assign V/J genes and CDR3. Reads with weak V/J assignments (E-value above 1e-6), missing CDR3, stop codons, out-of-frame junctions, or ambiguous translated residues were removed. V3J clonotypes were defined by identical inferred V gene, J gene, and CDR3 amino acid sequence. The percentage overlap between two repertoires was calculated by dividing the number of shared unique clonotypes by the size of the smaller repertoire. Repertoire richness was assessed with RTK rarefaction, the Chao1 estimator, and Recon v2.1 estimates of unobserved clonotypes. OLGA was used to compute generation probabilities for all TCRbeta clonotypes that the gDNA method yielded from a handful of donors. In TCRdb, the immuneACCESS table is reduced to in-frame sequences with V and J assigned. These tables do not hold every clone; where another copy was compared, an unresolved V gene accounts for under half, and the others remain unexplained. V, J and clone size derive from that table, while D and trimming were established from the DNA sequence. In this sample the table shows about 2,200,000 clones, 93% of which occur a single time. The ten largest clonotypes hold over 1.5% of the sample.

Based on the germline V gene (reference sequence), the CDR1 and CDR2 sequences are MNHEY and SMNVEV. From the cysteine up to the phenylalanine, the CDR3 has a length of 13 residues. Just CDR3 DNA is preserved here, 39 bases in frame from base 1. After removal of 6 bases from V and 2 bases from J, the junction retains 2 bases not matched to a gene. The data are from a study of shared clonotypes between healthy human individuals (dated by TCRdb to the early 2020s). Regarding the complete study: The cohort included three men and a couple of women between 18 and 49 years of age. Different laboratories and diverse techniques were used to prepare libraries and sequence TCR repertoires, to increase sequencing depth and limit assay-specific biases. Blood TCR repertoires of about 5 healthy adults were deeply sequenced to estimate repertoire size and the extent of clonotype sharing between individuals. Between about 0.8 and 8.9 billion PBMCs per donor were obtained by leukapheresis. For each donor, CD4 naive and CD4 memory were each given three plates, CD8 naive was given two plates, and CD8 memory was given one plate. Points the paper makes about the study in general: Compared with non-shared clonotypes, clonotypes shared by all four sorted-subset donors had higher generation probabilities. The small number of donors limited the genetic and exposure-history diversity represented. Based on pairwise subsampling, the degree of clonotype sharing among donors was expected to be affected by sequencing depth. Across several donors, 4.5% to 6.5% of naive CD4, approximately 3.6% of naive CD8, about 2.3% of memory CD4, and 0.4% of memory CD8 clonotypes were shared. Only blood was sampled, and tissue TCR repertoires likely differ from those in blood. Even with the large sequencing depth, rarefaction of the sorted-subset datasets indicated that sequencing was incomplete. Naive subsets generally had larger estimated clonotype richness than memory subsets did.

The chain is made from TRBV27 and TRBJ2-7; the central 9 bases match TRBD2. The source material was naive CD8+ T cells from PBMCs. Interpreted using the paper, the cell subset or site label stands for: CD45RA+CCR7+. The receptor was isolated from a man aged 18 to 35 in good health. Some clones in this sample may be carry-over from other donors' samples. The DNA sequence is TGTGCCAGCAGGATAGCGGGAGCCTACGAGCAGTACTTC. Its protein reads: CASRIAGAYEQYF.